The entry below describes one T cell receptor (beta chain). This sample was included in a study of cytomegalovirus exposure and HLA in healthy donors. The PCR was carried out with 60 Vbeta primers and 13 Jbeta primers. TCRdb's copy holds only in-frame clones and misses some; the assay was immunoSEQ multiplex PCR. Here the sample spans some 120,000 clones, roughly three quarters being singletons. CDR3 size: 15 residues. J gave up 4 bases and V 10 bases, and 14 bases lay outside the gene matches. Germline V lookup: CDR1 SNHLY, CDR2 FYNNEI. This receptor was obtained from a woman aged 18-29 years in good health and CMV-seronegative. The chain joins TRBV2 to TRBJ2-3, with 7 bases aligning to TRBD2. Sequenced sample: PBMCs. The CDR3 region has the DNA TGTGCCACTAAAGAGGGCGGGGGAGTGCCAGATACGCAGTATTTT. It encodes CATKEGGGVPDTQYF.